The 30 T cell receptor beta chains listed next were all sequenced from one sample in a study of liver allograft versus peripheral blood T cells. Study-wide background: Recipients' peripheral blood served as the comparator for T cell receptor repertoires in transplanted livers.

One entry per CDR3 protein, called by TCRdb with MiXCR from the reads. The sample includes 450 to 600 distinct CDR3 sequences, under 20% of them seen just once. These receptors originate from a human patient who had a liver transplant. Some T cells may be transferred from the graft donor.

This clonotype was seen a handful of times. The genes are TRBV24-1 and TRBJ2-2; weak D call: TRBD1 (6 bases). Germline V gene lookup returns CDR1 KGHDR and CDR2 SFDVKD. Trimming removed 4 bases from V and 5 bases from J, with 16 bases in between. This CDR3 has 16 residues. The CDR3: CATSDHQQGYTGELFF. The CDR3, as DNA: TGTGCCACCAGTGACCATCAACAGGGATATACCGGGGAGCTGTTTTTT.

In its sample, this clonotype is medium-sized (0.01 to 0.1%). The gene calls are TRBV5-5 and TRBJ2-5; D is unclear. The CDR3 totals 14 residues. Per germline, CDR1 SGHKS and CDR2 YYEKEE (reference sequence). Trimming took 1 base from V and 5 from J, leaving 12 bases between them. The CDR3 region has the DNA TGTGCCAGCAGCTTGTATGGGGATTCGGAGACCCAGTACTTC. This encodes CASSLYGDSETQYF.

About this clonotype: A far larger clone is off by one base, so a read error is likely. The rearrangement links TRBV10-3 to TRBJ2-1; either TRBD1 or TRBD2 may fit D (6 bases each). The J call may be in error: the DNA end matches TRBJ2-7 better. CDR1 and CDR2 from the germline V gene are ENHRY and SYGVKD. This CDR3 has 13 amino acids. The CDR3 protein is CAISERGAYEQYF. The CDR3 DNA reads as TGTGCCATCAGTGAGAGGGGGGCCTACGAGCAGTACTTC.

On this clonotype: A far larger clone lies a single base away; this is likely a read error. The chain couples TRBV6-5 to TRBJ2-7; 16 bases match TRBD2. Germline V lookup: CDR1 MNHEY, CDR2 SVGAGI. The CDR3 contains 17 residues. V trimming: 7 bases; J trimming: 7 bases; junction bases outside the gene matches: 13. CDR3 residues: CASKGLAGGGSYNEQYF. CDR3 bases: TGTGCCAGCAAGGGACTAGCGGGAGGGGGGTCCTACAATGAGCAGTACTTC.

By sample fraction, this clonotype is large (0.1 to 1%). The genes are TRBV18 and TRBJ2-7; 10 nucleotides line up with TRBD1. J gave up 2 bases and V 5 bases, and 6 bases lay outside the gene matches. CDR1 is KGHSH, CDR2 LQKENI, per germline. The CDR3 length is 15 residues. CDR3 coding DNA: TGTGCCAGCTCATCAACCGGGACAGGGGCCTACGAGCAGTACTTC. Translating gives CASSSTGTGAYEQYF.

The V call is TRBV5-5, the J call TRBJ2-7; a possible D gene is TRBD2 (6 bases). Germline values: CDR1 SGHKS, CDR2 YYEKEE (reference sequence). Trimming took 2 bases from V and 4 from J, leaving 16 bases between them. This CDR3 region has 15 residues. As DNA, the CDR3 is TGTGCCAGCAGCTTCGGAGGAGTAGCGGAGTACGAGCAGTACTTC. This codes for CASSFGGVAEYEQYF.

This clonotype was seen once. CDR3 DNA sequence: TGTGCCTGGAGTGTCAGGGGGCAAGATTCACCCCTCCACTTT. Translation gives CAWSVRGQDSPLHF. V usage is TRBV30 and J usage is TRBJ1-6; 8 nucleotides align to TRBD1. The V gene end was trimmed by 0 bases and the J gene end by 8 bases; junction bases not matched to a gene: 3. The CDR3 covers 14 residues. The germline V gene has CDR1 GTSNPN and CDR2 SVGIG (reference sequence).

This clonotype is classed as large (0.1 to 1%). J is TRBJ1-1 and V is TRBV27, with 11 bases aligning to TRBD1. CDR1 is MNHEY and CDR2 is SMNVEV in the germline V gene (reference sequence). With 4 bases clipped from V and 4 bases from J, the junction kept 2 bases outside the gene matches. The CDR3 spans 14 residues. CDR3 loop: CASSSGTGGTEAFF. DNA of the CDR3: TGTGCCAGCAGTTCCGGGACAGGGGGCACTGAAGCTTTCTTT.

This clonotype is labeled medium-sized. The V and J genes are TRBV24-1 and TRBJ2-7; 14 bases line up with TRBD2. Germline CDR1 is KGHDR and CDR2 is SFDVKD. V trimming: 3 bases; J trimming: 4 bases; junction bases outside the gene matches: 10. CDR3 length: 18 residues. CDR3 amino acids: CATSDSLPGLAGEYEQYF. CDR3 sequence (DNA): TGTGCCACCAGTGATAGTCTACCGGGACTAGCGGGAGAATACGAGCAGTACTTC.

The gene calls are TRBV19 and TRBJ1-4; 9 nucleotides align to TRBD1. The V gene end was trimmed by 3 bases and the J gene end by 8 bases; junction bases not matched to a gene: 4. Germline V lookup: CDR1 LNHDA, CDR2 SQIVND (reference sequence). CDR3 length equals 14 residues. CDR3 loop: CASSMGQGGEKLFF. The CDR3 bases are TGTGCCAGTAGTATGGGACAGGGTGGCGAAAAACTGTTTTTT.

This clonotype was observed a handful of times. V gene TRBV12-3 or TRBV12-4 combines with J gene TRBJ2-1; 13 bases align to TRBD2. The V gene end was trimmed by 1 base and the J gene end by 7 bases; junction bases not matched to a gene: 10. The CDR3 consists of 18 residues. DNA of the CDR3: TGTGCCAGCAGTTTAGTTCAGCGGCGACTAGCGGGAGGTAATGAGCAGTTCTTC. Encoded protein: CASSLVQRRLAGGNEQFF.

This clonotype rates as large. The chain uses TRBV6-1 and TRBJ2-7; a possible D gene is TRBD2 (5 bases). The CDR3 contains 13 residues. The V end was cut by 4 bases, the J end by 6 bases, with 13 bases between. Germline-derived CDR1 and CDR2 are MNHNS and SASEGT. CDR3 in DNA: TGTGCCAGCAGTGGGACTCTTTCGGGCGAGCAGTACTTC. It specifies CASSGTLSGEQYF.

This clonotype rates as medium-sized. The V call is TRBV20-1, the J call TRBJ2-1; TRBD1 agrees at 7 bases. The V gene's germline CDR1 is DFQATT and CDR2 SNEGSKA (reference sequence). With V trimmed by 5 bases and J by 4 bases, 11 bases remained unmatched. The CDR3 length is 15 residues. The CDR3, as DNA: TGCAGTGCTCCGTCGGGACAGACTAATTACAATGAGCAGTTCTTC. Translating it yields CSAPSGQTNYNEQFF.

A note on this clonotype: It may be a read error: a sequence one base away is much more abundant. This chain connects TRBV28 to TRBJ2-1; 7 bases are a match to TRBD2. The CDR3 is made up of 15 amino acids. Germline V gene sequence: CDR1 MDHEN, CDR2 SYDVKM. The CDR3 nucleotides read TGTGTCAGCAGTTTAAAATTAGCGGGCCTATATGAGCAGTTCTTC. This codes for CVSSLKLAGLYEQFF.

By proportion, this clonotype is medium-sized. The rearrangement joins TRBV11-2 to TRBJ2-7; D uncertain. Trimming stripped 5 bases from V and 0 bases from J, with 11 bases between. Germline V CDR1 and CDR2: SGHAT, FQNNGV. The CDR3 extends over 14 amino acids. For the CDR3, the DNA is TGTGCCAGCAGCCAAGACGGCTTCTCCTACGAGCAGTACTTC. Protein sequence: CASSQDGFSYEQYF.

Relative to its sample, this clonotype is large (0.1 to 1%). The chain is built from TRBV27 and TRBJ1-1; no clear D gene. Trimming shortened V by 3 bases and J by 1 base, and 6 bases separated the two germline ends. The CDR3 consists of 13 residues. The germline gives CDR1 MNHEY, CDR2 SMNVEV (reference sequence). The CDR3 region is CASSFNGNTEAFF. The CDR3 coding sequence is TGTGCCAGCAGTTTTAACGGGAACACTGAAGCTTTCTTT.

This clonotype is large in the sample. The chain has TRBV6-6 and TRBJ2-3; 7 bases are a match to TRBD2. Per the germline V gene, CDR1 is MNHNY and CDR2 is SVGAGI (reference sequence). The CDR3 length is 16 residues. The V gene end was trimmed by 0 bases and the J gene end by 2 bases; junction bases not matched to a gene: 5. CDR3 nucleotide sequence: TGTGCCAGCAGTTACTCGACTAGCTCCTTCACAGATACGCAGTATTTT. Translation gives CASSYSTSSFTDTQYF.

This clonotype rates as large. The chain joins TRBV29-1 to TRBJ1-1, with no clear D. CDR1 and CDR2 (germline): SQVTM, ANQGSEA. Trimming stripped 4 bases from V and 5 bases from J, with 14 bases between. The CDR3 is 13 residues long. The CDR3, as DNA: TGCAGCGTTGTGGTTTTTGATGGGACTGAAGCTTTCTTT. It specifies CSVVVFDGTEAFF.

This clonotype ranks as medium-sized (0.01 to 0.1%). This rearrangement joins TRBV20-1 to TRBJ2-2, with 10 bases matching TRBD2. The CDR3 runs to 16 residues. Germline-derived CDR1 and CDR2 are DFQATT and SNEGSKA (reference sequence). J was trimmed by 2 bases and V by 2 bases; bases with no gene match: 5. CDR3 sequence: CSARTSGRVNTGELFF. The CDR3 nucleotides are TGCAGTGCTAGAACCAGCGGGAGGGTAAACACCGGGGAGCTGTTTTTT.

This clonotype is medium-sized. This chain connects TRBV19 to TRBJ1-2; TRBD1 might be the D (6 bases). V lost 3 bases to trimming and J lost 8 bases, with 10 bases between them. In germline, CDR1 is LNHDA, CDR2 SQIVND (reference sequence). This CDR3 has 12 residues. Written as DNA, the CDR3 is TGTGCCAGTAGTATGGACAGTATCGGCTACACCTTC. Translating gives CASSMDSIGYTF.

The CDR3 nucleotides read TGTGCCACCAGTGACATGACGGGACAACGGACCGGGGAGCTGTTTTTT. It yields the protein CATSDMTGQRTGELFF. The rearrangement joins TRBV24-1 to TRBJ2-2; D perhaps matches TRBD1 (6 bases). The length of the CDR3 is 16 residues. In germline, CDR1 is KGHDR, CDR2 SFDVKD. V was clipped by 4 bases and J by 5 bases, with 16 bases between them.

By sample share, this clonotype is medium-sized. The V call is TRBV20-1, the J call TRBJ1-1; the match to TRBD1 covers 12 bases. Germline-derived CDR1 and CDR2 are DFQATT and SNEGSKA (reference sequence). The CDR3 is 15 amino acids. V trimming: 6 bases; J trimming: 5 bases; junction bases outside the gene matches: 10. This CDR3 is CSAPGTGGARTEAFF. The CDR3 DNA sequence: TGCAGTGCCCCCGGGACAGGGGGCGCGAGGACTGAAGCTTTCTTT.

By sample share, this clonotype is large. The chain links TRBV6-6 to TRBJ1-1; D uncertain. The V gene's germline CDR1 is MNHNY and CDR2 SVGAGI (reference sequence). The CDR3 extends over 11 amino acids. Trimming removed 11 bases at V and 3 bases at J, with 10 bases between. CDR3 sequence: CAGGVDTEAFF. The CDR3 DNA sequence: TGTGCCGGCGGGGTTGACACTGAAGCTTTCTTT.

The J gene is TRBJ2-1, the V gene TRBV6-1; 9 bases agree with TRBD1. The end of the DNA aligns better with TRBJ2-7, so the J call may be wrong. The germline gives CDR1 MNHNS, CDR2 SASEGT. This CDR3 region has 13 residues. The CDR3, as DNA: TGTGCCAGCAGTCGGACAGGGGCCTACGAGCAGTACTTC. Encoded protein: CASSRTGAYEQYF.

This clonotype ranks as large. The chain has TRBV19 and TRBJ2-2; D call uncertain. Germline V gives CDR1 LNHDA, CDR2 SQIVND (reference sequence). Trimming pared 3 bases from V and 2 bases from J, leaving 7 bases between. The CDR3 loop spans 14 amino acids. CDR3 amino acids: CASSIGLNTGELFF. Here the CDR3 DNA reads TGTGCCAGTAGTATTGGTCTTAACACCGGGGAGCTGTTTTTT.

This clonotype is medium-sized by share. This chain uses TRBV24-1 with TRBJ2-2; 8 bases are a match to TRBD1. The V segment lost 7 bases and the J segment 2 bases; nucleotides outside the gene matches: 23. Germline loops: CDR1 KGHDR, CDR2 SFDVKD. CDR3 length: 21 amino acids. The CDR3: CATRGQGSAPPTPINTGELFF. The CDR3 region has the DNA TGTGCCACCAGAGGACAGGGTAGCGCACCCCCCACCCCCATCAACACCGGGGAGCTGTTTTTT.

By sample share, this clonotype is hyperexpanded (1% or more). CDR3 region: CASSYDRSHEAFF. Here the CDR3 DNA reads TGTGCCAGCAGTTATGACAGAAGCCATGAAGCTTTCTTT. The chain is built from TRBV6-1 and TRBJ1-1; perhaps TRBD1 as D (5 bases). This CDR3 contains 13 residues. V shed 5 bases and J shed 7 bases, with 14 bases lying between them. Germline V gene data show CDR1 as MNHNS and CDR2 as SASEGT.

Relative to its sample, this clonotype is large. The rearrangement joins TRBV6-1 to TRBJ2-7, with 7 bases identical to TRBD1. The CDR3 is 15 residues long. The trim removed 6 bases at V and 1 base at J, leaving 9 bases unmatched. The V gene's germline CDR1 is MNHNS and CDR2 SASEGT. The CDR3, as DNA: TGTGCCAGCAGATACACCGGGACAGCTTCCTACGAGCAGTACTTC. It codes for CASRYTGTASYEQYF.

This clonotype is labeled as medium-sized. This chain connects TRBV20-1 to TRBJ2-1; 12 positions agree with TRBD2. Germline V gives CDR1 DFQATT, CDR2 SNEGSKA (reference sequence). There are 14 residues in the CDR3. Trimming at V came to 1 base and at J to 8 bases, leaving 3 bases not matched to a gene. The CDR3 region is CSARGTSGNDEQFF. Here the CDR3 DNA reads TGCAGTGCTAGAGGGACTAGCGGGAACGATGAGCAGTTCTTC.

A note on this clonotype: No DNA is shown, since the ends of the CDR3 on it are uncertain; the CDR3 is the one TCRdb lists. The chain employs TRBV6-6 and TRBJ2-7; the table assigns TRBD1, which was not confirmed against the DNA. The CDR3 is 21 residues long, ends included. Germline V gene data show CDR1 as MNHNY and CDR2 as SVGAGI (reference sequence). CDR3 region: CASRSRGDGEKLFFGSGEQYF.